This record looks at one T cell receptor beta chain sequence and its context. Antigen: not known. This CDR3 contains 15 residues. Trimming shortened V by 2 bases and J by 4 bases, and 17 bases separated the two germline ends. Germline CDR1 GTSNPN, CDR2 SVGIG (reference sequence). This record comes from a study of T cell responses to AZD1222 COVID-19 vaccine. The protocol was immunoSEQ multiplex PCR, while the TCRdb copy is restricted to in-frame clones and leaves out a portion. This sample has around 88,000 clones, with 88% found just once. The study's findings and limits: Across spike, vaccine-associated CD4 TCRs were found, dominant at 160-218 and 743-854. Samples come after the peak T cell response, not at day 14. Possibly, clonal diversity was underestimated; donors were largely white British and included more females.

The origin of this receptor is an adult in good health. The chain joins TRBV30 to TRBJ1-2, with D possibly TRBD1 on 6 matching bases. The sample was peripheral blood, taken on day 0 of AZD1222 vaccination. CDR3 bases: TGTGCCTGGAGTCCTGGACAGAGTTTTTCCTATGGCTACACCTTC. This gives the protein CAWSPGQSFSYGYTF.